These 7 T cell receptor beta chains originate from one sample sequenced in a study of T cells in Graves' hyperthyroidism and ophthalmopathy. Authors of the study amplified TCR beta CDR3 regions from RNA transcripts. The HTBI primer set was used in a first-round RT-PCR of the TCR CDR3. One entry per CDR3 protein results from TCRdb running MiXCR on the multiplex PCR reads. Found here are over 350,000 distinct CDR3 sequences, about 14% of them singletons; the top ten hold 25% to 30%. Material for sequencing was blood. The receptors were sampled from a man in his forties or fifties with Graves' ophthalmopathy.

This clonotype was seen repeatedly, ten times or more. The chain employs TRBV2 and TRBJ2-7; D is possibly TRBD2 (5 bases). V lost 5 bases to trimming and J lost 0 bases, with 14 bases between them. The germline CDR1 and CDR2 sequences are SNHLY and FYNNEI. CDR3 length equals 15 residues. CDR3 amino acids: CASSFRVASSYEQYF. CDR3 sequence (DNA): TGTGCCAGCAGTTTTCGGGTAGCGAGCTCCTACGAGCAGTACTTC.

This clonotype was counted at least ten times. The chain combines TRBV30 with TRBJ2-1; 10 bases align to TRBD2. CDR1 and CDR2 (germline): GTSNPN, SVGIG (reference sequence). The ends lost 8 bases at V and 6 bases at J; junction bases unmatched: 7. This CDR3 region has 13 residues. Written as DNA, the CDR3 is TGTGCCCAGAGCGGGAGGGCCGGCAATGAGCAGTTCTTC. It is translated as CAQSGRAGNEQFF.

Ten or more counts support this clonotype. The chain employs TRBV3-1 and TRBJ2-1; unclear D gene. Germline V gene lookup returns CDR1 LGHDT and CDR2 YNNKEL (reference sequence). This CDR3 is 12 amino acids long. V was cut by 2 bases and J by 10 bases, with 9 bases left in between. CDR3 DNA sequence: TGTGCCAGCAGCCAAAGACCTGGGGAGCAGTTCTTC. This translates into CASSQRPGEQFF.

This clonotype was seen a few times. This chain uses TRBV6-1 with TRBJ1-2; the D gene is possibly TRBD1 (6 bases). Trimming shortened V by 5 bases and J by 8 bases, and 15 bases separated the two germline ends. CDR3 size: 13 residues. Looked up from germline, CDR1 is MNHNS and CDR2 is SASEGT. The CDR3 sequence: CASSTTTGRGYTF. The CDR3 DNA follows: TGTGCCAGCAGTACGACGACAGGCAGGGGCTACACCTTC.

This clonotype was seen at least ten times. The chain joins TRBV29-1 to TRBJ2-1; maybe TRBD1 (5 bases). The CDR3 consists of 16 residues. V was clipped by 5 bases and J by 6 bases, with 23 bases between them. In germline, CDR1 is SQVTM, CDR2 ANQGSEA. CDR3 sequence (DNA): TGCAGCGTTCACAGGACGCACGTCGTTAGGACCAATGAGCAGTTCTTC. It yields the protein CSVHRTHVVRTNEQFF.

This clonotype has a count of ten or more. The J gene is TRBJ2-3, the V gene TRBV7-8, with D hard to call. Trimming removed 7 bases from V and 0 bases from J, with 11 bases in between. The CDR3 runs to 14 residues. Germline CDR1 and CDR2: SGHVS and FQNEAQ. The CDR3, as DNA: TGTGCCAGCACCAGAAGCTTTAGCACAGATACGCAGTATTTT. Its translation: CASTRSFSTDTQYF.

This clonotype was counted between two and nine times. The DNA for the CDR3 is TGTGCCAGCAGCCAAACTAGCGGGAGGGCAGATACGCAGTATTTT. This encodes CASSQTSGRADTQYF. J is TRBJ2-3 and V is TRBV7-3; 13 bases fit TRBD2. Germline loops: CDR1 SGHTA, CDR2 FQGTGA. With 5 bases clipped from V and 4 bases from J, the junction kept 3 bases outside the gene matches. The CDR3 extends over 15 amino acids.